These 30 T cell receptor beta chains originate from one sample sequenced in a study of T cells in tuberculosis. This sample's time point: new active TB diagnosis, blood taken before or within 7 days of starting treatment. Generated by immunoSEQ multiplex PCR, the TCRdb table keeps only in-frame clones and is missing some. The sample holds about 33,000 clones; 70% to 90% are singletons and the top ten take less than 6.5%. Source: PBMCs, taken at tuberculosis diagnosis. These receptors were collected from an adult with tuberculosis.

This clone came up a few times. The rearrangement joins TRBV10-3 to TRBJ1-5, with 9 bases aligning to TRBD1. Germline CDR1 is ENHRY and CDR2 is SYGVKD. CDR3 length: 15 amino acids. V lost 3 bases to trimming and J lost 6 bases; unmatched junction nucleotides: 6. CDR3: CAISEGTGSRQPQHF. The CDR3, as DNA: TGTGCCATCAGTGAAGGGACAGGGAGTCGTCAGCCCCAGCATTTT.

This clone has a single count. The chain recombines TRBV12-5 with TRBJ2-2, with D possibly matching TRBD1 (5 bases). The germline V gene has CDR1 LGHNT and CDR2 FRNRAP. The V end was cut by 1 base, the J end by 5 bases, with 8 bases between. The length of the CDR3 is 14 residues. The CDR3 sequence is CASGLGQLTGELFF. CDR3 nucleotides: TGTGCTAGTGGTTTGGGACAGCTGACCGGGGAGCTGTTTTTT.

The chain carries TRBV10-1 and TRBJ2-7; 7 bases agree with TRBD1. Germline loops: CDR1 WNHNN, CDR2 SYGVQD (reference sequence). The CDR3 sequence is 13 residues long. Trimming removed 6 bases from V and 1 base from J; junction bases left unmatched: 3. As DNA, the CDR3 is TGCGCCAGCAGGGGGGACAGTTCCTACGAGCAGTACTTC. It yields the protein CASRGDSSYEQYF.

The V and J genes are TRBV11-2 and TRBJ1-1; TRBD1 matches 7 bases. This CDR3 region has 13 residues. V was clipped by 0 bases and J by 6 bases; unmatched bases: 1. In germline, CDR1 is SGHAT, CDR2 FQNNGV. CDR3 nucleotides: TGTGCCAGCAGCTTAGACAGGGGGGCTGAAGCTTTCTTT. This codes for CASSLDRGAEAFF. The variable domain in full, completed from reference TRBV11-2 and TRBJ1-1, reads EAGVAQSPRYKIIEKRQSVAFWCNPISGHATLYWYQQILGQGPKLLIQFQNNGVVDDSQLPKDRFSAERLKGVDSTLKIQPAKLEDSAVYLCASSLDRGAEAFFGQGTRLTVV.

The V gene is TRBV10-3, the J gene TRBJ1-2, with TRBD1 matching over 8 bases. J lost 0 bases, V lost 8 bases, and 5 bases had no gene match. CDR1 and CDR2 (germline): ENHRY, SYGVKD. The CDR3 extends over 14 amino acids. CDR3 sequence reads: CAIEDRATNYGYTF. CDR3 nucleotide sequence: TGTGCCATCGAGGACAGGGCTACTAACTATGGCTACACCTTC.

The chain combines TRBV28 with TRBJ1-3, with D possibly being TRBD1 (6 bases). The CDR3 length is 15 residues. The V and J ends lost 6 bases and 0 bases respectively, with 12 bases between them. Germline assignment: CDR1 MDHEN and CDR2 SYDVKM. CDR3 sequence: CASSPSDSSGNTIYF. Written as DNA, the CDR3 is TGTGCCAGCAGCCCTTCGGACAGCTCTGGAAACACCATATATTTT.

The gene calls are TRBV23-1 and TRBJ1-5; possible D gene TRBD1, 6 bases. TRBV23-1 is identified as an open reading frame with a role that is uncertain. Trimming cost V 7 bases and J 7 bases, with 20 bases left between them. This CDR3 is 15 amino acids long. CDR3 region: CASTDDRRTEQPQHF. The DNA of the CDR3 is TGCGCCAGCACCGATGACAGGCGAACAGAACAGCCCCAGCATTTT.

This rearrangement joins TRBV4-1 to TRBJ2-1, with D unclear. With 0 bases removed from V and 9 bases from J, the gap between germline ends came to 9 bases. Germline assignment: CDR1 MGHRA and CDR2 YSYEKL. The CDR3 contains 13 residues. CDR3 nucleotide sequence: TGCGCCAGCAGCCAAGAATACTACGGTGAGCAGTTCTTC. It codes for CASSQEYYGEQFF.

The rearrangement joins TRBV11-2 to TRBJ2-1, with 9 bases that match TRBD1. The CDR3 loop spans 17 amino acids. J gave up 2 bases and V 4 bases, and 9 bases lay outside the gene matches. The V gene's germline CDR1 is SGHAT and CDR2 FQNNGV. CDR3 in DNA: TGTGCCAGCAGCTCGCGACCCGGGACAGGGCCCTACAATGAGCAGTTCTTC. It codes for CASSSRPGTGPYNEQFF.

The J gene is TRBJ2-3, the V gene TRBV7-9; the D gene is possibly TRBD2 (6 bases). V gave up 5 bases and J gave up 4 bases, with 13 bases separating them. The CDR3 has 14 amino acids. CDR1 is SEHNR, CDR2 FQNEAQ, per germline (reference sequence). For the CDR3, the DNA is TGTGCCAGCAGCCCGGGAGCCTCGGCAGATACGCAGTATTTT. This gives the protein CASSPGASADTQYF.

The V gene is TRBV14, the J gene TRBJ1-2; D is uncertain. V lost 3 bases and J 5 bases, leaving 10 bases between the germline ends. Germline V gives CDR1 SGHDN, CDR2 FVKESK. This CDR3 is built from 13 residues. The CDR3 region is CASSHGNLYGYTF. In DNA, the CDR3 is TGTGCCAGCAGCCACGGTAATCTTTATGGCTACACCTTC. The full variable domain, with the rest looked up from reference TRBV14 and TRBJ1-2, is EAGVTQFPSHSVIEKGQTVTLRCDPISGHDNLYWYRRVMGKEIKFLLHFVKESKQDESGMPNNRFLAERTGGTYSTLKVQPAELEDSGVYFCASSHGNLYGYTFGSGTRLTVV.

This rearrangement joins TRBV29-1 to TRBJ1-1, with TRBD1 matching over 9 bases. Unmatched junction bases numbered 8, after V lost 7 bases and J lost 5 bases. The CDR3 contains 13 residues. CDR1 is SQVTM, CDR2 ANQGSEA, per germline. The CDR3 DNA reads TGCAGCGCCCCTGACAGGGGGGTGACTGAAGCTTTCTTT. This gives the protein CSAPDRGVTEAFF. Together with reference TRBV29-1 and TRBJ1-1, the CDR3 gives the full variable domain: SAVISQKPSRDICQRGTSLTIQCQVDSQVTMMFWYRQQPGQSLTLIATANQGSEATYESGFVIDKFPISRPNLTFSTLTVSNMSPEDSSIYLCSAPDRGVTEAFFGQGTRLTVV.

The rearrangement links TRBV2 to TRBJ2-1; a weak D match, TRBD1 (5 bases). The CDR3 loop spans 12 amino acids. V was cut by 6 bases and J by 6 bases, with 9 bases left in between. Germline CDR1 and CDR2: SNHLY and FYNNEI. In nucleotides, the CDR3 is TGTGCCAGCAGCCCGACAGTCAATGAGCAGTTCTTC. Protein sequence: CASSPTVNEQFF.

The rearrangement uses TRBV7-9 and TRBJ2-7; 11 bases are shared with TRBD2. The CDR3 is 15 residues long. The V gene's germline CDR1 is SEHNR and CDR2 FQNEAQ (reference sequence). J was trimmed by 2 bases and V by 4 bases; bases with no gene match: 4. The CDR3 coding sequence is TGTGCCAGCAGCTCCTTAGCGGGGGGGCCCTACGAGCAGTACTTC. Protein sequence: CASSSLAGGPYEQYF.

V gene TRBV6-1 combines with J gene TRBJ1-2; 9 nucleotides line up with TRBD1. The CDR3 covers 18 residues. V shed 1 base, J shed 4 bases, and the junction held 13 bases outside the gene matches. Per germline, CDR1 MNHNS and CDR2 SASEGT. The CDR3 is CASSEGPGQGRFGYGYTF. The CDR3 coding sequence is TGTGCCAGCAGTGAAGGACCGGGACAGGGACGTTTTGGCTATGGCTACACCTTC.

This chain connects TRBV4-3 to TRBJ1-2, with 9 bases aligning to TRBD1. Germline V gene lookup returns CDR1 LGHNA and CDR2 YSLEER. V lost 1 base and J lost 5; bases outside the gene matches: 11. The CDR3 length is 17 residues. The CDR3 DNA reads TGCGCCAGCAGCCAAGGGGGAGGGACAGGGATCCATTATGGCTACACCTTC. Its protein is CASSQGGGTGIHYGYTF.

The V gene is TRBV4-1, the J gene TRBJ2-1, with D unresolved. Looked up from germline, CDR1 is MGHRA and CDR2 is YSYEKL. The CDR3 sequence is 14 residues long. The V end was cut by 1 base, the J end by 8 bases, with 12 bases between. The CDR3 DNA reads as TGCGCCAGCAGCCAAGTGAGTGGGCAGGATGAGCAGTTCTTC. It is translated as CASSQVSGQDEQFF.

The DNA of the CDR3 is TGTGCCAGCAAGACCGGGACAGGGGGGACAGATACGCAGTATTTT. Its protein is CASKTGTGGTDTQYF. This chain joins TRBV5-4 and TRBJ2-3; TRBD1 matches 11 bases. The trim removed 6 bases at V and 3 bases at J, leaving 6 bases unmatched. The germline CDR1 and CDR2 sequences are SGHNT and YYREEE (reference sequence). The CDR3 is 15 residues long.

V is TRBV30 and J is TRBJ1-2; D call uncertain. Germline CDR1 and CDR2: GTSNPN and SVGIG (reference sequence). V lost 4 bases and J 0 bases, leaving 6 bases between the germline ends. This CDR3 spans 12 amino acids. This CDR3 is CAWNSANYGYTF. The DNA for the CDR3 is TGTGCCTGGAATAGCGCTAACTATGGCTACACCTTC.

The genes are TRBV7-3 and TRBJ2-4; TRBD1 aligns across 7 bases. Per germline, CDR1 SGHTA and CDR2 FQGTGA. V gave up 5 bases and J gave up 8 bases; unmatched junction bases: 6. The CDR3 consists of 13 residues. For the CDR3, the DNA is TGTGCCAGCAGCACAGACAGGGTGGACATTCAGTACTTC. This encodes CASSTDRVDIQYF.

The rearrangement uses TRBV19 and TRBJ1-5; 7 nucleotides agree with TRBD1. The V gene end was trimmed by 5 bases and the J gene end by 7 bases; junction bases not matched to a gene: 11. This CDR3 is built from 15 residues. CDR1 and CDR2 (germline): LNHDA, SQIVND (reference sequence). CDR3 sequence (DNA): TGTGCCAGTAGTCCGCTAAAACAGGGGCTCCAGCCCCAGCATTTT. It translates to CASSPLKQGLQPQHF.

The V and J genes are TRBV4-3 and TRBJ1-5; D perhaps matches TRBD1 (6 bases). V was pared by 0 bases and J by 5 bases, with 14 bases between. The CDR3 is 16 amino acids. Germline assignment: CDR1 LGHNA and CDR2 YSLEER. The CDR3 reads CASSQELGTRDQPQHF. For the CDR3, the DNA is TGCGCCAGCAGCCAAGAGTTAGGGACAAGAGATCAGCCCCAGCATTTT.

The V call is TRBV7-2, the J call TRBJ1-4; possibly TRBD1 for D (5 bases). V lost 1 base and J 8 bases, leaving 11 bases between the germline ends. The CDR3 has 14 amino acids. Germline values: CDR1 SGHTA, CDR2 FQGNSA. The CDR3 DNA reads TGTGCCAGCAGCTTAGGCAGGGTTAGCGAAAAACTGTTTTTT. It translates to CASSLGRVSEKLFF.

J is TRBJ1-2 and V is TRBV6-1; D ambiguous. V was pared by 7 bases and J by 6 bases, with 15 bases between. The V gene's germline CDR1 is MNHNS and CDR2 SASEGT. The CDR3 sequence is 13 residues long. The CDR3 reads CASNRLARDGYTF. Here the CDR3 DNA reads TGTGCCAGCAATCGGTTGGCGAGGGATGGCTACACCTTC.

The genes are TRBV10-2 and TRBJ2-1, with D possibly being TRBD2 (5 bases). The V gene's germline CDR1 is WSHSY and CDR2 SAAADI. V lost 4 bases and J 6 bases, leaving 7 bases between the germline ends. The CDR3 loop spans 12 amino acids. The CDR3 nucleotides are TGCGCCAGCAGTGCGCGGGCCAATGAGCAGTTCTTC. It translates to CASSARANEQFF.

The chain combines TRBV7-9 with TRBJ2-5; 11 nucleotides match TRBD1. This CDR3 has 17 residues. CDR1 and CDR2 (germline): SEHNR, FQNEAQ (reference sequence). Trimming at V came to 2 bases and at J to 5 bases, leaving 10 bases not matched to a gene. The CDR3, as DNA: TGTGCCAGCAGCTTACACGAAGGACAGGGGGCAGGGGAGACCCAGTACTTC. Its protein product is CASSLHEGQGAGETQYF.

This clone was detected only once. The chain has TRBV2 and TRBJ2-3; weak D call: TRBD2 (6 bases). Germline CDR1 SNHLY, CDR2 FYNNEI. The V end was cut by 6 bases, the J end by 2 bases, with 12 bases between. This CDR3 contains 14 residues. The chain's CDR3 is CASRRDSYTDTQYF. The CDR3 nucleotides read TGTGCCAGCAGGCGGGACTCCTACACAGATACGCAGTATTTT. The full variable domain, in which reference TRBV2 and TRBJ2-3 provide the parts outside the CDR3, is EPEVTQTPSHQVTQMGQEVILRCVPISNHLYFYWYRQILGQKVEFLVSFYNNEISEKSEIFDDQFSVERPDGSNFTLKIRSTKLEDSAMYFCASRRDSYTDTQYFGPGTRLTVL.

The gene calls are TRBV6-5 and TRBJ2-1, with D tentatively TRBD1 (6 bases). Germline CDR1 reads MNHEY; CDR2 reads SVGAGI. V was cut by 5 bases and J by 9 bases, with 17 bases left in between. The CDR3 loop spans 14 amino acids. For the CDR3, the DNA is TGTGCCAGCAGTCCAAGACAGGCATCGGGTGAGCAGTTCTTC. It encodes CASSPRQASGEQFF.

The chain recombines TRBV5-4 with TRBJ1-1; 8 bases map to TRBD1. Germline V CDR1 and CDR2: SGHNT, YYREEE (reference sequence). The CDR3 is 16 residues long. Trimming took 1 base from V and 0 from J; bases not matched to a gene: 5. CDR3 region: CASSLPTGAVNTEAFF. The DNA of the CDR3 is TGTGCCAGCAGCTTGCCGACAGGGGCCGTGAACACTGAAGCTTTCTTT.

The CDR3 nucleotides are TGCGCCAGCAGCTTGGAGTCGGGGGCTGAAGCTTTCTTT. Encoded protein: CASSLESGAEAFF. This sequence joins TRBV5-1 and TRBJ1-1; D perhaps matches TRBD1 (5 bases). The CDR3 is 13 amino acids. V was trimmed by 0 bases and J by 6 bases, leaving 9 bases between them. Looked up from germline, CDR1 is SGHRS and CDR2 is YFSETQ.